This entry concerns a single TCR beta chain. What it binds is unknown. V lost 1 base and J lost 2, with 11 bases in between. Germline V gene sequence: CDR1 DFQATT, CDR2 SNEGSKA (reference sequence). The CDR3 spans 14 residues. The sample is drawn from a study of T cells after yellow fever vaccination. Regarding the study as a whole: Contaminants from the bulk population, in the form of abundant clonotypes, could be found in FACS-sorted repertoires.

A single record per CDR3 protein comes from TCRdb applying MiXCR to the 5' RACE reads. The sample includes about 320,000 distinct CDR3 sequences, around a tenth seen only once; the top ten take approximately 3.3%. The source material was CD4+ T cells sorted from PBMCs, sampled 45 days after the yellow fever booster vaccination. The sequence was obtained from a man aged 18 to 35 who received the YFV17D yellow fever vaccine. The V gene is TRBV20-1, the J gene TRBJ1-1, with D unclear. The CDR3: CSARAGWSNTEAFF. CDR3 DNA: TGCAGTGCTAGAGCGGGGTGGTCTAACACTGAAGCTTTCTTT.